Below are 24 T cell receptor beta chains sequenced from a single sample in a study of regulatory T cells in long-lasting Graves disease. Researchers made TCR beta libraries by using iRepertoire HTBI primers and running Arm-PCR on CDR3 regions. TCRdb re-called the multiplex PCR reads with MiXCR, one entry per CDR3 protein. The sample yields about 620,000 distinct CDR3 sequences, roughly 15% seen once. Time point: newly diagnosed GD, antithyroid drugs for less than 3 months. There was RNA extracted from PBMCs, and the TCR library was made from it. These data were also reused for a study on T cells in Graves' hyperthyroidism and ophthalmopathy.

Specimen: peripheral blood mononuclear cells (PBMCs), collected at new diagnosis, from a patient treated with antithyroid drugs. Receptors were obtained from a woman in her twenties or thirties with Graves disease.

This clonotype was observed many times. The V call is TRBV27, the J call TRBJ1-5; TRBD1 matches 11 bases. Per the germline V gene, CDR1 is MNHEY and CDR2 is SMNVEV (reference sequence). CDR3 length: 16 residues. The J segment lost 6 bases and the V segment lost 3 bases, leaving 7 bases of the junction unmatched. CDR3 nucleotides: TGTGCCAGCAGTTTGATTGGGACAGGGGGAAGTCAGCCCCAGCATTTT. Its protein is CASSLIGTGGSQPQHF.

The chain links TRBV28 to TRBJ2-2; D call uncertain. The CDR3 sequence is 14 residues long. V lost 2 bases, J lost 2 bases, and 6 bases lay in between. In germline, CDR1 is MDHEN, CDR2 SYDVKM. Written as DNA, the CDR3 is TGTGCCAGCAGTTTACGTGTAAACACCGGGGAGCTGTTTTTT. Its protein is CASSLRVNTGELFF.

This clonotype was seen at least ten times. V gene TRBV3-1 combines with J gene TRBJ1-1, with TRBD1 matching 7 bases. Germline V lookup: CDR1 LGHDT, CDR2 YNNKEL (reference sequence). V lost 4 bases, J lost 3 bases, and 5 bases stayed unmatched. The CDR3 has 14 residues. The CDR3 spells CASSRGTAYTEAFF. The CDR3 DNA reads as TGTGCCAGCAGCCGAGGGACAGCATACACTGAAGCTTTCTTT.

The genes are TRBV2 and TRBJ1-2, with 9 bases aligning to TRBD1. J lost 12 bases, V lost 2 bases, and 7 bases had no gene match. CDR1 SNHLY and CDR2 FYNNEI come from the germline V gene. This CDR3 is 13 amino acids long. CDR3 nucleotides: TGTGCCAGCAGTGAACGGGACAGGGCCCCAGACACCTTC. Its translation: CASSERDRAPDTF.

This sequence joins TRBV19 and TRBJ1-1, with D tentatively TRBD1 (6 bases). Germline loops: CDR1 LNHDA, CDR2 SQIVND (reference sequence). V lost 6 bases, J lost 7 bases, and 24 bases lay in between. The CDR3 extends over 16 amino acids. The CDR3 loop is CASSQGQGNPRGEAFF. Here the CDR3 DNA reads TGTGCCAGTAGCCAGGGACAAGGGAATCCTCGGGGTGAAGCTTTCTTT.

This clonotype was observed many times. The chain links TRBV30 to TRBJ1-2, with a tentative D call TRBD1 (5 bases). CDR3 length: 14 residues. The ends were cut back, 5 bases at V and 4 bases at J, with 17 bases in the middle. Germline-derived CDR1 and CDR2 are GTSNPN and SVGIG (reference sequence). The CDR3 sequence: CAWGTGKRLYGYTF. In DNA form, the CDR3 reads TGTGCCTGGGGGACGGGGAAACGACTCTATGGCTACACCTTC.

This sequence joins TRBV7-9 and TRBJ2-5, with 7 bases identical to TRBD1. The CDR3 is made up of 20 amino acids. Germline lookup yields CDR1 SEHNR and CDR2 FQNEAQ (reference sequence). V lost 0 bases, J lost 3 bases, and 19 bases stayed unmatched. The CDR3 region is CASSLASFVAGGSTKETQYF. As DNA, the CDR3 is TGTGCCAGCAGCTTAGCTTCTTTTGTTGCAGGGGGTTCGACCAAAGAGACCCAGTACTTC. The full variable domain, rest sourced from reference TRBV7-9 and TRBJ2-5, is DTGVSQNPRHKITKRGQNVTFRCDPISEHNRLYWYRQTLGQGPEFLTYFQNEAQLEKSRLLSDRFSAERPKGSFSTLEIQRTEQGDSAMYLCASSLASFVAGGSTKETQYFGPGTRLLVL.

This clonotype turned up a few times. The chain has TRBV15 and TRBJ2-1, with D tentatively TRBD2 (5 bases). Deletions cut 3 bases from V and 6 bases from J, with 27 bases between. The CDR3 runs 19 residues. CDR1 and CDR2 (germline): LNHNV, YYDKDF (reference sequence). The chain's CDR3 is CATSSISLGVERKGNEQFF. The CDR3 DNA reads TGTGCCACCAGCAGTATATCTCTGGGAGTAGAGCGCAAGGGCAATGAGCAGTTCTTC.

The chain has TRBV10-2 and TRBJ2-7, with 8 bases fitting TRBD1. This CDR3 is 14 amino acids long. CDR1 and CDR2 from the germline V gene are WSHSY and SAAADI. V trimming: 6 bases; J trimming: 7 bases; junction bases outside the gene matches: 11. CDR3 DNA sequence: TGCGCCAGCAGAGGACAGGGACTTTCTTGGGAGCAGTACTTC. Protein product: CASRGQGLSWEQYF.

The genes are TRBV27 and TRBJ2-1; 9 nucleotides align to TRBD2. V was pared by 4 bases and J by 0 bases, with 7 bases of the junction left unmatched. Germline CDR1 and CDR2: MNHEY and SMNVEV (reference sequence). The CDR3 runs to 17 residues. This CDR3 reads CASSSGLALSSYNEQFF. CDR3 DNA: TGTGCCAGCAGTTCGGGACTAGCCCTGAGCTCCTACAATGAGCAGTTCTTC.

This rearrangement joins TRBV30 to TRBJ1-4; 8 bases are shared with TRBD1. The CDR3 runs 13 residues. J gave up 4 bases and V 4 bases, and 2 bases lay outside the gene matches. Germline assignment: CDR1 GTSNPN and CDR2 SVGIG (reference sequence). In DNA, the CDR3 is TGTGCCTGGACGACAGGGGTTAATGAAAAACTGTTTTTT. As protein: CAWTTGVNEKLFF.

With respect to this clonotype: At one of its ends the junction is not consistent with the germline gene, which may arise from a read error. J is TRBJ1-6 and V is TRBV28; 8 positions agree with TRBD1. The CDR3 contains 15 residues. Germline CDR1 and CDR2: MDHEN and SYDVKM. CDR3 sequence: CAGSSRTGPTPPLHF. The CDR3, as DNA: TGTGCCGGCAGTTCTCGGACAGGGCCAACCCCACCCCTCCACTTT.

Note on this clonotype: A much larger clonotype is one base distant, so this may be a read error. This CDR3 reads CASSVASGSRRTGELFF. The CDR3 DNA reads as TGTGCCAGCAGCGTAGCTAGCGGGAGTCGTCGGACCGGGGAGCTGTTTTTT. This chain uses TRBV7-3 with TRBJ2-2; 10 bases align to TRBD2. The ends lost 5 bases at V and 5 bases at J; junction bases unmatched: 11. From germline, CDR1 is SGHTA and CDR2 FQGTGA. This CDR3 contains 17 residues.

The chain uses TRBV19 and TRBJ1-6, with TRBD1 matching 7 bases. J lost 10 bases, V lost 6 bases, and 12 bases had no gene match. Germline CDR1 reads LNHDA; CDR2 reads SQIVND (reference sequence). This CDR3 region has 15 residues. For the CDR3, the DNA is TGTGCCAGTAGAATATCGGGACAGATTTTCTCACCCCTCCACTTT. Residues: CASRISGQIFSPLHF.

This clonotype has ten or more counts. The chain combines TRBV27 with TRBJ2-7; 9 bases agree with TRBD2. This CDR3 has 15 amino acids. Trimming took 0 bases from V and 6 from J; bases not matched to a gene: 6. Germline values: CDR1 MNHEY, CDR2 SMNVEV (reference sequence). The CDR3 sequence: CASSLSLAGKGEQYF. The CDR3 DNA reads TGTGCCAGCAGTTTATCCCTAGCGGGAAAAGGCGAGCAGTACTTC.

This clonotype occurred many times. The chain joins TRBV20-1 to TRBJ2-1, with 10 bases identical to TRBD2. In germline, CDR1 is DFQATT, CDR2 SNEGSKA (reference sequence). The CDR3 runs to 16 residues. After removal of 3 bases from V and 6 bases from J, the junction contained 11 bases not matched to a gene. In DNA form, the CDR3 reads TGCAGTGCTAGCTGGGGAGTCCTAGCGGGGGCCAATGAGCAGTTCTTC. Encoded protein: CSASWGVLAGANEQFF.

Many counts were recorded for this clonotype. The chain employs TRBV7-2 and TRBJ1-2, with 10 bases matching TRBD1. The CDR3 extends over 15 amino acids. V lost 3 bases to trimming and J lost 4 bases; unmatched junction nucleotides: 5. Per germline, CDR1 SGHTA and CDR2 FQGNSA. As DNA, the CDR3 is TGTGCCAGCAGCTTCCGACAGGGGGCTAGCTATGGCTACACCTTC. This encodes CASSFRQGASYGYTF.

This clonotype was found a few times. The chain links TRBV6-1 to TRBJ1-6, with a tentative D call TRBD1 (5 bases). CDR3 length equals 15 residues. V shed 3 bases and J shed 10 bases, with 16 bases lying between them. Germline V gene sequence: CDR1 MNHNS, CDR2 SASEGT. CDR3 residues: CASSDPQGAGSPLHF. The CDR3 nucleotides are TGTGCCAGCAGTGATCCACAAGGGGCTGGCTCACCCCTCCACTTT.

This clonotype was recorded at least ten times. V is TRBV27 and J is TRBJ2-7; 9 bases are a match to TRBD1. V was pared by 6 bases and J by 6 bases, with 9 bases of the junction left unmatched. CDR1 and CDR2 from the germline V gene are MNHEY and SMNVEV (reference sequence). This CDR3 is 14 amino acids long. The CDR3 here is CASSPGTGMSEQYF. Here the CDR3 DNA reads TGTGCCAGCAGCCCCGGGACAGGGATGAGCGAGCAGTACTTC.

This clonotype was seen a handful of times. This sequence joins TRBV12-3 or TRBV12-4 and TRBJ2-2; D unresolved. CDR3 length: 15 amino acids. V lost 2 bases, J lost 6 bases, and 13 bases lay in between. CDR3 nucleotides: TGTGCCAGCAGTTTAACTCCGGCTGGGCCCGGGGAGCTGTTTTTT. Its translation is CASSLTPAGPGELFF.

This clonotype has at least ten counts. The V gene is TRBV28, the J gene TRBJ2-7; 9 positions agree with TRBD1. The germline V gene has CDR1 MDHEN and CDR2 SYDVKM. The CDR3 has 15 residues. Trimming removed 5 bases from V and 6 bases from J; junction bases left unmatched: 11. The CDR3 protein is CASSGDRVRLGEQYF. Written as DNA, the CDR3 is TGTGCCAGCAGTGGGGACAGGGTAAGACTCGGCGAGCAGTACTTC.

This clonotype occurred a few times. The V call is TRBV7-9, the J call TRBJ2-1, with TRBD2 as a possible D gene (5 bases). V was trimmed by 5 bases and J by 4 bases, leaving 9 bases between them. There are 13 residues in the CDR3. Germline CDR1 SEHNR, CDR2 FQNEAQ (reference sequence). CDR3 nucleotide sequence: TGTGCCAGCAGCCTTAAGCGGTACAATGAGCAGTTCTTC. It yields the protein CASSLKRYNEQFF.

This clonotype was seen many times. The CDR3 DNA reads TGTGCCAGCAGCCACCTCGACTCGGAGACCCAGTACTTC. The encoded protein is CASSHLDSETQYF. The V and J genes are TRBV14 and TRBJ2-5; D gene unclear. Deletions cut 3 bases from V and 5 bases from J, with 10 bases between. This CDR3 is 13 amino acids long. CDR1 and CDR2 (germline): SGHDN, FVKESK.

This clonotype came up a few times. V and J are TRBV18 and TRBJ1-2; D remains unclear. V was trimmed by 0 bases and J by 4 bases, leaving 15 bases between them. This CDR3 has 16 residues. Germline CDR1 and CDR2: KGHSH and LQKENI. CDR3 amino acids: CASSPPGGPGPYGYTF. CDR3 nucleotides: TGTGCCAGCTCACCACCCGGAGGTCCAGGTCCCTATGGCTACACCTTC.